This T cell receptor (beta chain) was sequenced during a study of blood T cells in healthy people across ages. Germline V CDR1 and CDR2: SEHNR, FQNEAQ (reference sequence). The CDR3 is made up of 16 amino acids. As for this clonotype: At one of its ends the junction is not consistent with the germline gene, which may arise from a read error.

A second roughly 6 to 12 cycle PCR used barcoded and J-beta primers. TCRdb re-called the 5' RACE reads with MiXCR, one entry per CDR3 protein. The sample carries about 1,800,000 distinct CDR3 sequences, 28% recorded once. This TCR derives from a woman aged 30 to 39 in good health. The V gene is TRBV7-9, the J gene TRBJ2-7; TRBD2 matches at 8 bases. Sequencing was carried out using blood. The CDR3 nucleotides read TGTACCAGCAGCTTACTCGAGGGCGGGGGGTCCTACGAGCAGTACTTC. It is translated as CTSSLLEGGGSYEQYF.